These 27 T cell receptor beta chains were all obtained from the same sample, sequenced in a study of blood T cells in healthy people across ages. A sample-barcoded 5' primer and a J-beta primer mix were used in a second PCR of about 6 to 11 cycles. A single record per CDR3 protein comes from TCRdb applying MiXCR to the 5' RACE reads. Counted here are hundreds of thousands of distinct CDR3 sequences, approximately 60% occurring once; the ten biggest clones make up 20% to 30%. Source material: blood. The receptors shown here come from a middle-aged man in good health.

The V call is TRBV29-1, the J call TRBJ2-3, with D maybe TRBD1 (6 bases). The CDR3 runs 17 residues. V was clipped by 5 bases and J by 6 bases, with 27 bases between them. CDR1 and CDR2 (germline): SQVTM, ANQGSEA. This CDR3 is CSVSRHNRALKGDTQYF. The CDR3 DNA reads TGCAGCGTTAGTAGGCACAACAGGGCTCTAAAAGGGGATACGCAGTATTTT.

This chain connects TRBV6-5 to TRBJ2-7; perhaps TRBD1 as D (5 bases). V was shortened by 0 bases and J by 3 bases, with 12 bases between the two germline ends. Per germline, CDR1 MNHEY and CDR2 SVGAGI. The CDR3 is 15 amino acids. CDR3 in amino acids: CASSYSRQGVYEQYF. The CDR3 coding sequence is TGTGCCAGCAGTTACTCGAGGCAGGGTGTCTACGAGCAGTACTTC.

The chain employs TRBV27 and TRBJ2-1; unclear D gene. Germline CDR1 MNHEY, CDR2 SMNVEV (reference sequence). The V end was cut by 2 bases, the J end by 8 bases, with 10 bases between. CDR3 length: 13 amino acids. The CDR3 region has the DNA TGTGCCAGCAGTTTAACACCGAACCATGAGCAGTTCTTC. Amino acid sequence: CASSLTPNHEQFF.

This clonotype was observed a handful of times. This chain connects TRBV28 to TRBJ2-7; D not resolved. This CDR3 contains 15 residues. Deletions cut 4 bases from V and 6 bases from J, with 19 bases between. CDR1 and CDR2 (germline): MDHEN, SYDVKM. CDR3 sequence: CASSYPSILGAEQYF. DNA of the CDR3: TGTGCCAGCAGTTACCCGAGCATTCTAGGAGCCGAGCAGTACTTC.

CDR3 in amino acids: CASRENQETQYF. CDR3 bases: TGTGCCAGCCGGGAAAACCAAGAGACCCAGTACTTC. The chain joins TRBV11-2 to TRBJ2-4, with D perhaps matching TRBD2 (5 bases). Gene TRBJ2-5 matches the end of the DNA better, so the J call may be wrong. Germline lookup yields CDR1 SGHAT and CDR2 FQNNGV. The CDR3 covers 12 residues.

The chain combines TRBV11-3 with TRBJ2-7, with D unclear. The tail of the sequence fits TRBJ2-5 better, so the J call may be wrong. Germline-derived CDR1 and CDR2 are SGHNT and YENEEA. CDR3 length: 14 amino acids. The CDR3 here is CASSLEVRRETQYF. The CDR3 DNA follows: TGTGCCAGCAGCTTAGAAGTGCGGCGGGAGACCCAGTACTTC.

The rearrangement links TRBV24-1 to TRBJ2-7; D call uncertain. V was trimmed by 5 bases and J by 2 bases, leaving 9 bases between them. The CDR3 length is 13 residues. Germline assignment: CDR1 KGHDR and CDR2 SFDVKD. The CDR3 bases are TGTGCCACCAGTGGGCCATCGACCTACGAGCAGTACTTC. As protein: CATSGPSTYEQYF.

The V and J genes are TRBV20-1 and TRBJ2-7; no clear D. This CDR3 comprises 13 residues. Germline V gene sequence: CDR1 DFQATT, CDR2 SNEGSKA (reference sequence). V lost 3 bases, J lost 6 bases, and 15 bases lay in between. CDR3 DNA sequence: TGCAGTGCTAGCTCCCCACTGTTGGCCGAGCAGTACTTC. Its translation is CSASSPLLAEQYF.

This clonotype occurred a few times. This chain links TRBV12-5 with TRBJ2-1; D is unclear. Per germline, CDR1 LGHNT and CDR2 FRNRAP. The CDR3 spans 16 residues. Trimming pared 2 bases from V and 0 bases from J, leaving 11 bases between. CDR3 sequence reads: CASGLHDGYSYNEQFF. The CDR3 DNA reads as TGTGCTAGTGGTTTGCATGACGGTTACTCCTACAATGAGCAGTTCTTC. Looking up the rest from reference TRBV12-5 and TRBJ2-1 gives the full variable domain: DARVTQTPRHKVTEMGQEVTMRCQPILGHNTVFWYRQTMMQGLELLAYFRNRAPLDDSGMPKDRFSAEMPDATLATLKIQPSEPRDSAVYFCASGLHDGYSYNEQFFGPGTRLTVL.

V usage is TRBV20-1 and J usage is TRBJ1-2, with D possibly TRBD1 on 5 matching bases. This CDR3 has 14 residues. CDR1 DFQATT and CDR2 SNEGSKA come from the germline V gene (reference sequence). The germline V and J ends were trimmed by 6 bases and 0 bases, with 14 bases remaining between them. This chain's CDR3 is CSAHGGVTNYGYTF. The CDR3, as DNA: TGCAGTGCCCATGGGGGGGTCACTAACTATGGCTACACCTTC.

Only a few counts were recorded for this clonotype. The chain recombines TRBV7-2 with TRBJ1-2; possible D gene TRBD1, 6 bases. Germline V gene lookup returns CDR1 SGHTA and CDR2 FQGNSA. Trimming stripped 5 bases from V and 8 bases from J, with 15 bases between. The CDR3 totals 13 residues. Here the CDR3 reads CASSPRRGFGYTF. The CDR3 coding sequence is TGTGCCAGCAGCCCCCGGAGGGGGTTCGGCTACACCTTC.

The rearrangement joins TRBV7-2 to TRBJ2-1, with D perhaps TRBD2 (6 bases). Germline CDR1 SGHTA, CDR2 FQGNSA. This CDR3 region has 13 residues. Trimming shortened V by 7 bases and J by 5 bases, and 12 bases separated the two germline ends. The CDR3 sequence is CASTGLSNNEQFF. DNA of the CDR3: TGTGCCAGCACCGGACTATCTAACAATGAGCAGTTCTTC. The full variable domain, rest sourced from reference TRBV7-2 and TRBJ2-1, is GAGVSQSPSNKVTEKGKDVELRCDPISGHTALYWYRQSLGQGLEFLIYFQGNSAPDKSGLPSDRFSAERTGGSVSTLTIQRTQQEDSAVYLCASTGLSNNEQFFGPGTRLTVL.

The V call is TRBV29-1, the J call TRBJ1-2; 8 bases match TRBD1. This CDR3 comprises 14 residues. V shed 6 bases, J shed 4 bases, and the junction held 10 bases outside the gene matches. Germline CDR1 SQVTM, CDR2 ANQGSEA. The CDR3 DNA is TGCAGCGTCGAAACGGACAGGGCGGGCTATGGCTACACCTTC. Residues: CSVETDRAGYGYTF.

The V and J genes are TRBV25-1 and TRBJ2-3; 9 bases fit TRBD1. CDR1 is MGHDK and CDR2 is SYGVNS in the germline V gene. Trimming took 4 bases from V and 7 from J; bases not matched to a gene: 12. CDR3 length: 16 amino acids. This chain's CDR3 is CASSATGTGFKYTQYF. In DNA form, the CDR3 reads TGTGCCAGCAGTGCCACCGGGACAGGGTTTAAGTATACGCAGTATTTT.

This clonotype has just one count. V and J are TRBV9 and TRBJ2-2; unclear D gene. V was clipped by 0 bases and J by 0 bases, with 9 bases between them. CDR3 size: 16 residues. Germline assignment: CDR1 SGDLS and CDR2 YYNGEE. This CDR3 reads CASSVATDPNTGELFF. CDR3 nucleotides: TGTGCCAGCAGCGTAGCGACGGACCCGAACACCGGGGAGCTGTTTTTT.

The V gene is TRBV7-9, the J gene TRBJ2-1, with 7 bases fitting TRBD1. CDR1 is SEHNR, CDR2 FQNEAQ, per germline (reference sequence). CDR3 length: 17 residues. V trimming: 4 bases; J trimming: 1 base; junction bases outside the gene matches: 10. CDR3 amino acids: CASSSRSGTASYNEQFF. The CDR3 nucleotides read TGTGCCAGCAGCTCGCGGTCCGGGACAGCTTCCTACAATGAGCAGTTCTTC. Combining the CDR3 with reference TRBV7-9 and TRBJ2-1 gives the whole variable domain DTGVSQNPRHKITKRGQNVTFRCDPISEHNRLYWYRQTLGQGPEFLTYFQNEAQLEKSRLLSDRFSAERPKGSFSTLEIQRTEQGDSAMYLCASSSRSGTASYNEQFFGPGTRLTVL.

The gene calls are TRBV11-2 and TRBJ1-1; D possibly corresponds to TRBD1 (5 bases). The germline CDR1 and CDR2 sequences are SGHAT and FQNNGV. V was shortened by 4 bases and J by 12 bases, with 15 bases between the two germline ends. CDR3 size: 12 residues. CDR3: CASSSPQGGTFF. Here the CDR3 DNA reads TGTGCCAGCAGCTCGCCGCAGGGTGGAACTTTCTTT.

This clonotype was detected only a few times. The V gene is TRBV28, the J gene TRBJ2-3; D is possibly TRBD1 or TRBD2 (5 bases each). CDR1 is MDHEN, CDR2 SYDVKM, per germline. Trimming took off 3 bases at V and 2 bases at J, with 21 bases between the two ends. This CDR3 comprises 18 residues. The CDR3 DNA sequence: TGTGCCAGCAGTTTTTCATTCGGGGACGGGGCGCTCACAGATACGCAGTATTTT. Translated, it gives CASSFSFGDGALTDTQYF.

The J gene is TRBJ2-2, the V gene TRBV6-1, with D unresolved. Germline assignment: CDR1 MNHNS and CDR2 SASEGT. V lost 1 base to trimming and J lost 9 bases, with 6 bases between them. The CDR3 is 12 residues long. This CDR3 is CASSEGVRELFF. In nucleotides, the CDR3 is TGTGCCAGCAGTGAAGGGGTCCGGGAGCTGTTTTTT.

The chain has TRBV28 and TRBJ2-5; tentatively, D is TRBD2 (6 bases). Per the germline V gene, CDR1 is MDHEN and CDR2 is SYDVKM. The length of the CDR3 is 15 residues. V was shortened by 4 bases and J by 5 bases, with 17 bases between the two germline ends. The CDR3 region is CASSSPREAVETQYF. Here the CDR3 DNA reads TGTGCCAGCAGTTCCCCCAGGGAGGCGGTTGAGACCCAGTACTTC. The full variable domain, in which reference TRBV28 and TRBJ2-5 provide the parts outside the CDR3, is DVKVTQSSRYLVKRTGEKVFLECVQDMDHENMFWYRQDPGLGLRLIYFSYDVKMKEKGDIPEGYSVSREKKERFSLILESASTNQTSMYLCASSSPREAVETQYFGPGTRLLVL.

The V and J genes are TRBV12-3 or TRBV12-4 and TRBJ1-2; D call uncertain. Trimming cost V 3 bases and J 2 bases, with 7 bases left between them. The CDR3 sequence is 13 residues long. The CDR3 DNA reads TGTGCCAGCAGTTTGAGAGGGAACTATGGCTACACCTTC. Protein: CASSLRGNYGYTF.

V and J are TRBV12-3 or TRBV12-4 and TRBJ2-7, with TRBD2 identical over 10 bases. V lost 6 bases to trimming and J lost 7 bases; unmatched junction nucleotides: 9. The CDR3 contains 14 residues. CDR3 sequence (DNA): TGTGCCAGCAGAAAAGCGGGAGGGTCTAATGAGCAGTACTTC. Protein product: CASRKAGGSNEQYF.

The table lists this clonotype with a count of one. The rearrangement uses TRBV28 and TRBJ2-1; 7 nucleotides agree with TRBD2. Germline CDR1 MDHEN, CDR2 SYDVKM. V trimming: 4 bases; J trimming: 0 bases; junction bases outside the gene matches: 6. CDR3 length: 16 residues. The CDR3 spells CASSSGGGGSYNEQFF. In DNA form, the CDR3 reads TGTGCCAGCAGTTCGGGAGGCGGGGGCTCCTACAATGAGCAGTTCTTC.

In DNA, the CDR3 is TGTGCCAGCAGCGTTATACCGAAGGATGAGCAGTTCTTC. It specifies CASSVIPKDEQFF. V usage is TRBV7-3 and J usage is TRBJ2-1; D ambiguous. The V gene's germline CDR1 is SGHTA and CDR2 FQGTGA. With 5 bases removed from V and 8 bases from J, the gap between germline ends came to 13 bases. This CDR3 contains 13 residues.

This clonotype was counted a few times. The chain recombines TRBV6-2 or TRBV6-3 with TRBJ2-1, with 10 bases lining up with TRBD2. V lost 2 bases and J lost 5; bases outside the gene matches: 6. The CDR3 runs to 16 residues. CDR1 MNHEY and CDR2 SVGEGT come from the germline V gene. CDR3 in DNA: TGTGCCAGCAGTTACATCCTAGCGGGAGTAGACAATGAGCAGTTCTTC. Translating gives CASSYILAGVDNEQFF.

DNA of the CDR3: TGTGCCAGCAGTCCCGAAAGCGGGGGATGGGAGCAGTTCTTC. Its protein is CASSPESGGWEQFF. V gene TRBV12-3 or TRBV12-4 combines with J gene TRBJ2-1, with 8 bases identical to TRBD2. Trimming at V came to 5 bases and at J to 10 bases, leaving 10 bases not matched to a gene. This CDR3 is built from 14 residues.

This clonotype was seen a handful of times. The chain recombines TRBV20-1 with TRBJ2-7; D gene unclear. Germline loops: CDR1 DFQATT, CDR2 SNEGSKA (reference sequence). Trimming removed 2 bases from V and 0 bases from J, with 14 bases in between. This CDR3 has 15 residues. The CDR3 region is CSARRSLDPSYEQYF. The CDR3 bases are TGCAGTGCTAGAAGGTCGCTCGACCCCTCCTACGAGCAGTACTTC.